These 26 T cell receptor beta chains originate from one sample sequenced in a study of cytomegalovirus exposure and HLA in healthy donors. With 60 Vbeta and 13 Jbeta primers, the PCR was carried out. Libraries were prepared by immunoSEQ multiplex PCR; TCRdb keeps only in-frame clonotypes and omits some of them. The sample holds tens of thousands of clones, 67% seen once. Sequenced: PBMCs. All receptors come from a woman in her forties or fifties in good health and CMV-seropositive.

The V gene is TRBV5-6, the J gene TRBJ1-1; no reliable D call. Trimming stripped 4 bases from V and 12 bases from J, with 16 bases between. CDR1 SGHDT and CDR2 YYEEEE come from the germline V gene. This CDR3 has 12 residues. Written as DNA, the CDR3 is TGTGCCAGCAGCCCGATCGAGGGCGGATCTTTCTTT. This sequence encodes CASSPIEGGSFF.

This clone has just a few counts. The chain combines TRBV13 with TRBJ2-1; D remains unclear. Germline V CDR1 and CDR2: PRHDT, FYEKMQ (reference sequence). Trimming cost V 5 bases and J 2 bases, with 13 bases left between them. The CDR3 covers 15 residues. The CDR3 spells CASSQGAFTYNEQFF. In DNA form, the CDR3 reads TGTGCCAGCAGCCAAGGAGCTTTCACCTACAATGAGCAGTTCTTC.

This chain joins TRBV28 and TRBJ1-2, with D possibly TRBD1 on 5 matching bases. The CDR3 consists of 16 residues. Germline CDR1 reads MDHEN; CDR2 reads SYDVKM. Trimming left V 5 bases short and J 7 bases short, with 23 bases between. The CDR3 region is CASSPIGGVSWGGYTF. CDR3 in DNA: TGTGCCAGCAGTCCCATCGGGGGGGTCTCTTGGGGTGGCTACACCTTC.

The rearrangement uses TRBV4-1 and TRBJ1-1; weak D call: TRBD1 (5 bases). Germline CDR1 and CDR2: MGHRA and YSYEKL. V was cut by 4 bases and J by 5 bases, with 11 bases left in between. This CDR3 contains 13 residues. The CDR3 reads CASSPGGVTEAFF. Written as DNA, the CDR3 is TGCGCCAGCAGCCCGGGGGGGGTTACTGAAGCTTTCTTT.

The chain employs TRBV7-9 and TRBJ2-5; tentative D call: TRBD2 (5 bases). CDR1 and CDR2 (germline): SEHNR, FQNEAQ (reference sequence). This CDR3 comprises 12 residues. DNA for the CDR3: TGTTCCACCGGTGAGGGAATGGAGACCCAGTACTTC. Its translation is CSTGEGMETQYF.

The gene calls are TRBV6-1 and TRBJ2-3; D is perhaps TRBD2 (6 bases). The germline V gene has CDR1 MNHNS and CDR2 SASEGT. The V end was cut by 2 bases, the J end by 2 bases, with 17 bases between. The CDR3 is 17 amino acids. The CDR3 coding sequence is TGTGCCAGCAGTGAATGGAGTAGGGGACTCAACACAGATACGCAGTATTTT. Protein: CASSEWSRGLNTDTQYF.

This chain joins TRBV28 and TRBJ1-5; TRBD1 is a possible D gene (5 bases). CDR3 size: 13 residues. CDR1 is MDHEN and CDR2 is SYDVKM in the germline V gene. The V end lost 7 bases, the J end lost 5 bases, and 12 bases lay between the germline ends. CDR3 sequence (DNA): TGTGCCAGCACCCTCGGGGGTTATCAGCCCCAGCATTTT. It translates to CASTLGGYQPQHF.

The genes are TRBV5-8 and TRBJ1-5, with 9 bases matching TRBD1. This CDR3 region has 17 residues. V trimming: 3 bases; J trimming: 2 bases; junction bases outside the gene matches: 9. The germline gives CDR1 SGHTS, CDR2 YDEGEE. In DNA, the CDR3 is TGTGCCAGCAGCTGGACAGGGGCCACGGATGGCAATCAGCCCCAGCATTTT. Protein: CASSWTGATDGNQPQHF.

This clone was found once. The chain combines TRBV10-2 with TRBJ2-3; 7 nucleotides line up with TRBD2. Germline loops: CDR1 WSHSY, CDR2 SAAADI. The V and J ends lost 2 bases and 5 bases, in that order; junction bases with no gene match: 4. CDR3 length: 14 amino acids. The CDR3 sequence: CASSEGRVQDTQYF. In DNA, the CDR3 is TGCGCCAGCAGTGAGGGGAGGGTTCAAGATACGCAGTATTTT.

The CDR3 is CASSEATGWWGEQYV. In nucleotides, the CDR3 is TGTGCCAGCAGTGAAGCGACAGGGTGGTGGGGCGAGCAGTACGTC. This chain joins TRBV6-1 and TRBJ2-7; 7 bases align to TRBD1. This CDR3 has 15 amino acids. CDR1 and CDR2 (germline): MNHNS, SASEGT. The V segment lost 0 bases and the J segment 6 bases; nucleotides outside the gene matches: 8.

The chain combines TRBV15 with TRBJ1-6; 12 bases match TRBD1. The CDR3 contains 20 residues. Trimming took 1 base from V and 7 from J; bases not matched to a gene: 14. The germline V gene encodes CDR1 LNHNV and CDR2 YYDKDF (reference sequence). CDR3 protein: CATSRGLGDRGRVLNSPLHF. For the CDR3, the DNA is TGTGCCACCAGCAGAGGGTTAGGGGACAGGGGGCGGGTGTTAAATTCACCCCTCCACTTT.

The chain joins TRBV7-8 to TRBJ2-2; 7 bases match TRBD1. Per the germline V gene, CDR1 is SGHVS and CDR2 is FQNEAQ. This CDR3 comprises 15 residues. V shed 5 bases, J shed 3 bases, and the junction held 6 bases outside the gene matches. The CDR3 sequence: CASSSRQGDTGELFF. In nucleotides, the CDR3 is TGTGCCAGCAGCAGCAGACAGGGAGACACCGGGGAGCTGTTTTTT.

This sequence joins TRBV19 and TRBJ2-1; D possibly corresponds to TRBD1 (5 bases). There are 15 residues in the CDR3. Germline V gene lookup returns CDR1 LNHDA and CDR2 SQIVND (reference sequence). V lost 5 bases to trimming and J lost 0 bases, with 11 bases between them. DNA for the CDR3: TGTGCCAGTAGTGTGGGGCAGGTCTCCTACAATGAGCAGTTCTTC. The encoded protein is CASSVGQVSYNEQFF.

J is TRBJ2-3 and V is TRBV7-2, with 11 bases that match TRBD2. The V gene's germline CDR1 is SGHTA and CDR2 FQGNSA. The CDR3 runs to 15 residues. With V trimmed by 6 bases and J by 4 bases, 6 bases remained unmatched. The CDR3 here is CASSILAGGADTQYF. DNA of the CDR3: TGTGCCAGCAGTATTCTAGCGGGGGGAGCAGATACGCAGTATTTT.

The chain is built from TRBV19 and TRBJ1-4; D may be TRBD1 (5 bases). The CDR3 totals 16 residues. The V end was cut by 1 base, the J end by 0 bases, with 9 bases between. Germline V gene lookup returns CDR1 LNHDA and CDR2 SQIVND (reference sequence). CDR3 sequence reads: CASSIGGAATNEKLFF. For the CDR3, the DNA is TGTGCCAGTAGTATAGGTGGGGCTGCAACTAATGAAAAACTGTTTTTT.

This clone was recorded once. The chain carries TRBV6-5 and TRBJ2-3; 10 bases fit TRBD1. The V gene end was trimmed by 6 bases and the J gene end by 4 bases; junction bases not matched to a gene: 7. CDR3 length: 15 amino acids. Germline V gene sequence: CDR1 MNHEY, CDR2 SVGAGI. The CDR3 is CASRGRDRGADTQYF. The CDR3 bases are TGTGCCAGCAGGGGACGGGACAGGGGAGCAGATACGCAGTATTTT.

The chain joins TRBV11-2 to TRBJ1-5; 9 positions agree with TRBD1. The V segment lost 5 bases and the J segment 7 bases; nucleotides outside the gene matches: 12. This CDR3 comprises 16 residues. Germline V CDR1 and CDR2: SGHAT, FQNNGV. The CDR3 protein is CASSLYPGQGKQPQHF. For the CDR3, the DNA is TGTGCCAGCAGCCTGTATCCGGGACAGGGTAAGCAGCCCCAGCATTTT.

This clone came up a few times. The chain employs TRBV13 and TRBJ2-3; 9 bases line up with TRBD2. Looked up from germline, CDR1 is PRHDT and CDR2 is FYEKMQ (reference sequence). V trimming: 6 bases; J trimming: 5 bases; junction bases outside the gene matches: 3. The CDR3 covers 13 residues. CDR3 sequence: CASRGLAGDTQYF. The CDR3 DNA reads TGTGCCAGCAGGGGACTAGCCGGAGATACGCAGTATTTT.

This chain links TRBV7-9 with TRBJ2-7; D is undetermined. CDR1 and CDR2 (germline): SEHNR, FQNEAQ (reference sequence). V lost 4 bases and J lost 5, with 15 bases in between. The CDR3 has 14 residues. In nucleotides, the CDR3 is TGTGCCAGCAGCTCGTACACGGCGGCCGACGAGCAGTACTTC. Protein sequence: CASSSYTAADEQYF. Together with reference TRBV7-9 and TRBJ2-7, the CDR3 gives the full variable domain: DTGVSQNPRHKITKRGQNVTFRCDPISEHNRLYWYRQTLGQGPEFLTYFQNEAQLEKSRLLSDRFSAERPKGSFSTLEIQRTEQGDSAMYLCASSSYTAADEQYFGPGTRLTVT.

The chain uses TRBV9 and TRBJ2-5; 11 bases align to TRBD2. This CDR3 has 20 amino acids. V lost 0 bases, J lost 9 bases, and 22 bases stayed unmatched. Germline V lookup: CDR1 SGDLS, CDR2 YYNGEE. For the CDR3, the DNA is TGTGCCAGCAGCGTAGCTACGGGGGAACTAGCGGGGGAACCCCGGGGGGCCCAGTACTTC. Encoded protein: CASSVATGELAGEPRGAQYF.

In this sample, this clone turned up a few times. The chain recombines TRBV30 with TRBJ1-5; maybe TRBD1 (6 bases). Germline values: CDR1 GTSNPN, CDR2 SVGIG (reference sequence). The CDR3 covers 13 residues. V shed 4 bases and J shed 5 bases, with 12 bases lying between them. The CDR3: CAWTQDRYQPQHF. Written as DNA, the CDR3 is TGTGCCTGGACCCAGGACAGATATCAGCCCCAGCATTTT. The full variable domain, rest sourced from reference TRBV30 and TRBJ1-5, is SQTIHQWPATLVQPVGSPLSLECTVEGTSNPNLYWYRQAAGRGLQLLFYSVGIGQISSEVPQNLSASRPQDRQFILSSKKLLLSDSGFYLCAWTQDRYQPQHFGDGTRLSIL.

The rearrangement links TRBV5-1 to TRBJ1-1; no definite D call. Trimming stripped 3 bases from V and 3 bases from J, with 3 bases between. Germline loops: CDR1 SGHRS, CDR2 YFSETQ. CDR3 length equals 11 residues. The CDR3 nucleotides are TGCGCCAGCAGCTCGGACACTGAAGCTTTCTTT. Protein product: CASSSDTEAFF.

A few counts support this clone. The rearrangement links TRBV9 to TRBJ1-2, with a weak D call TRBD1 (6 bases). CDR1 SGDLS and CDR2 YYNGEE come from the germline V gene. V dropped 3 bases and J dropped 4 bases, with 10 bases sitting between them. This CDR3 region has 13 residues. Here the CDR3 DNA reads TGTGCCAGCAGCGGGGGGGGCTCCTATGGCTACACCTTC. Translating it yields CASSGGGSYGYTF. The full variable domain, completed using reference TRBV9 and TRBJ1-2, is DSGVTQTPKHLITATGQRVTLRCSPRSGDLSVYWYQQSLDQGLQFLIQYYNGEERAKGNILERFSAQQFPDLHSELNLSSLELGDSALYFCASSGGGSYGYTFGSGTRLTVV.

This clone was found once. The chain uses TRBV30 and TRBJ2-3; 9 bases fit TRBD2. Unmatched junction bases numbered 10, after V lost 2 bases and J lost 4 bases. The CDR3 sequence is 16 residues long. CDR1 and CDR2 from the germline V gene are GTSNPN and SVGIG (reference sequence). CDR3 sequence reads: CAWSRPPSGVADTQYF. In DNA form, the CDR3 reads TGTGCCTGGAGTCGCCCCCCTAGCGGGGTTGCAGATACGCAGTATTTT.

The gene calls are TRBV5-1 and TRBJ2-1; D uncertain. In germline, CDR1 is SGHRS, CDR2 YFSETQ. This CDR3 contains 12 residues. Trimming stripped 3 bases from V and 4 bases from J, with 5 bases between. CDR3 sequence: CASSSLYNEQFF. In DNA form, the CDR3 reads TGCGCCAGCAGCTCACTTTACAATGAGCAGTTCTTC. The variable domain in full, completed from reference TRBV5-1 and TRBJ2-1, reads KAGVTQTPRYLIKTRGQQVTLSCSPISGHRSVSWYQQTPGQGLQFLFEYFSETQRNKGNFPGRFSGRQFSNSRSEMNVSTLELGDSALYLCASSSLYNEQFFGPGTRLTVL.

The rearrangement links TRBV5-4 to TRBJ2-7; 11 positions agree with TRBD2. The CDR3 contains 14 residues. CDR1 SGHNT and CDR2 YYREEE come from the germline V gene (reference sequence). J was trimmed by 3 bases and V by 4 bases; bases with no gene match: 3. CDR3 residues: CASSQGTSGYEQYF. CDR3 in DNA: TGTGCCAGCAGCCAAGGGACTAGCGGCTACGAGCAGTACTTC.